This T cell receptor beta chain stems from a study of T-cell memory formation after mild COVID-19. Via MiXCR, TCRdb re-called the 5' RACE reads, giving one row per CDR3 protein. The sample contains under 200,000 distinct CDR3 sequences, 25% to 40% of which appear only once. Points from the study as a whole: The study found balanced CD4/CD8 in clones contracting day 15 to 85 and a CD4+ lean in later expanders.

Trimming removed 4 bases at V and 3 bases at J, with 16 bases between. CDR3 length: 16 residues. CDR1 is SGHNT, CDR2 YYREEE, per germline (reference sequence). This clonotype was counted a few times. Its antigen is unidentified. The chain links TRBV5-4 to TRBJ2-2, with D possibly TRBD2 on 6 matching bases. What was sequenced was PBMCs or a T cell subset sorted from them (not recorded which). The clonotype was recovered from an adult woman who had mild COVID-19 (a few samples of this study predate the infection). Cell type and time point are not known. For the CDR3, the DNA is TGTGCCAGCAGCCCCACTAGCCCTGGTGACACCGGGGAGCTGTTTTTT. Its translation: CASSPTSPGDTGELFF.